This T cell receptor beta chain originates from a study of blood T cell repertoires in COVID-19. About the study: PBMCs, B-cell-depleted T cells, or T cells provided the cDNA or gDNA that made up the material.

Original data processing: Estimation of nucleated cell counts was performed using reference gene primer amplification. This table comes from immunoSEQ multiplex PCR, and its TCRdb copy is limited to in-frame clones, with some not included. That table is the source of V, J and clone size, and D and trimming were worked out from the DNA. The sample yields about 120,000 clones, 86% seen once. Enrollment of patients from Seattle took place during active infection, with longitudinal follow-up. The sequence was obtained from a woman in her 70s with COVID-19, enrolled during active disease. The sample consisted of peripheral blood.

CDR3 in amino acids: CASKQGDRYGYTF. CDR3 nucleotides: TGTGCCAGCAAGCAGGGGGATCGGTATGGCTACACCTTC. The rearrangement links TRBV9 to TRBJ1-2; 7 bases match TRBD1. After removal of 6 bases from V and 5 bases from J, the junction contained 7 bases not matched to a gene. There are 13 residues in the CDR3. CDR1 is SGDLS, CDR2 YYNGEE, per germline.